This T cell receptor (beta chain) was identified during a study of PD-1 blockade in classical Hodgkin lymphoma. Findings and limits, study-wide: Complete responders' baseline diversity resembled that of newly diagnosed patients. Why repertoires differed is undefined; disease activity or prior therapy possibly contributed. In newly diagnosed patients, baseline TCR diversity was reportedly below that of healthy donors.

Method: immunoSEQ multiplex PCR; TCRdb's copy keeps in-frame clones and lacks some. The sample lists 20,000 to 25,000 clones; under 75% were seen once. Time point described: cycle 4 day 1 (C4D1), after more than five weeks of nivolumab. Brentuximab vedotin exposure varied among the patients, all of whom had relapsed after autologous stem cell transplantation. Negative selection with magnetic separation was used to purify CD4+ T cells from thawed PBMCs. On this clone itself: Antigen unknown.

Germline lookup yields CDR1 KGHSH and CDR2 LQKENI. The CDR3 length is 17 residues. V shed 3 bases and J 3 bases; nucleotides not matched to a gene: 9. V and J are TRBV18 and TRBJ2-1; 9 bases match TRBD2. This TCR was recovered from a human donor with classical Hodgkin lymphoma. Sequences were derived from CD4+ T cells from blood, sampled before the fourth cycle of nivolumab. CDR3 protein: CASSPLPGLAFYNEQFF. CDR3 sequence (DNA): TGTGCCAGCTCACCGTTGCCGGGACTAGCATTCTACAATGAGCAGTTCTTC.